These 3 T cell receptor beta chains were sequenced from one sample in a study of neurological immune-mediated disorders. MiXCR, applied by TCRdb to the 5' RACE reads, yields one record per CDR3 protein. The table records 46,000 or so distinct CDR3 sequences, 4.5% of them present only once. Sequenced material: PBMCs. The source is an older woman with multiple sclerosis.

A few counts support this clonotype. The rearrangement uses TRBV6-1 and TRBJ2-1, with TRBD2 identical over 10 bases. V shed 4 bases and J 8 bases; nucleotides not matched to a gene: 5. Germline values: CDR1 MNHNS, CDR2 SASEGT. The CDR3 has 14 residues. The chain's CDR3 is CASSVLAGVHEQFF. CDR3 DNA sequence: TGTGCCAGCAGTGTCCTAGCGGGAGTCCATGAGCAGTTCTTC.

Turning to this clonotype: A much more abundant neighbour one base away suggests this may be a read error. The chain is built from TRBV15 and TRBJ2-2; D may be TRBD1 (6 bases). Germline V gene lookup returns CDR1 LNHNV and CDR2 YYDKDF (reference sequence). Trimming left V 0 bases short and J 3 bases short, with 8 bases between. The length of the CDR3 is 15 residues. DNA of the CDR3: TGTGCCACCAGCAGAGACTGGGGGCACACCGGGGAGCTGTTTTTT. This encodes CATSRDWGHTGELFF.

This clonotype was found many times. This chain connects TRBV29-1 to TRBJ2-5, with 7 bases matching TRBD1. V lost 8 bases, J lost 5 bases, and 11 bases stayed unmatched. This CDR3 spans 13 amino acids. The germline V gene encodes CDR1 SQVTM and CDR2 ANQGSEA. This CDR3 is CSTRQGLTETQYF. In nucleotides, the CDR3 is TGCAGCACCCGACAGGGATTGACGGAGACCCAGTACTTC.